Detailed here is one TCR beta chain. Its antigen is not identified. All of the isolated RNA was reverse transcribed, so expressed TCRB transcripts were sequenced. Assay used: immunoSEQ multiplex PCR; TCRdb lists only in-frame clones, some missing. The sample has approximately 250,000 clones; 13% to 15% are singletons. The data were taken from a study of beta chain features in type 1 diabetes. General observations from the study: In the patient group, naive, central memory and Treg TCRB repertoires seemed more alike than in the healthy donor group. Moderate but significant shortening of TCRB CDR3s was recorded in all four CD4+ subsets from Type 1 diabetes patients. Type 1 diabetes patients had fewer VDJ junction insertions and more deletions.

Germline lookup yields CDR1 LNHDA and CDR2 SQIVND (reference sequence). There are 14 residues in the CDR3. The V end lost 5 bases, the J end lost 2 bases, and 13 bases lay between the germline ends. The V gene is TRBV19, the J gene TRBJ2-7; a weak D match, TRBD1 (6 bases). This TCR was sampled from a middle-aged woman in good health. Sequencing was done on a sample of naive CD4+ T cells from blood. Here the CDR3 reads CASSVRDTAYEQYF. The CDR3 coding sequence is TGTGCCAGTAGTGTCCGGGACACAGCCTACGAGCAGTACTTC.